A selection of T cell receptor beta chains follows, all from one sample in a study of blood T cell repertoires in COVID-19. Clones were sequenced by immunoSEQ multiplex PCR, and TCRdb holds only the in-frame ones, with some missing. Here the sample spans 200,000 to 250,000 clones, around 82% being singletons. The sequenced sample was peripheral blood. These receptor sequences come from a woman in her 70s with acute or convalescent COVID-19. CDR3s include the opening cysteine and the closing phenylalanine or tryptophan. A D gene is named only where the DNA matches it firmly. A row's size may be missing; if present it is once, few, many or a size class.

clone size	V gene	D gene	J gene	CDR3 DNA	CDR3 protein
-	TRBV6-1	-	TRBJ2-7	TGTGCCAGCAGTGAACGGGACAAACAGTACTTC	CASSERDKQYF
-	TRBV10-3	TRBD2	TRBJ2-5	TGTGCCATCAGTGCCCGCGGGGGGGTAGGGGAGACCCAGTACTTC	CAISARGGVGETQYF
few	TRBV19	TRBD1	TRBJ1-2	TGTGCCAGTAGCTACCGGGACAGGAGAAATGGCTACACCTTC	CASSYRDRRNGYTF
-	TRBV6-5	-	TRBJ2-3	TGTGCCAGCAGTCGGGGGACGGGGGATACGCAGTATTTT	CASSRGTGDTQYF
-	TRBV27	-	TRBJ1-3	TGTGCAATTTGGGCCCAGGCCAGCTCTGGAAACACCATATATTTT	CAIWAQASSGNTIYF
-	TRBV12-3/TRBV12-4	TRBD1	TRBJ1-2	TGTGCCAGCAGATCTGGGACAGCCTATGGCTACACCTTC	CASRSGTAYGYTF
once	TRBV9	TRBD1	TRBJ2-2	TGTGCCAGCAGCGTTCTGCCGACAGGGGGCAACGGGGAGCTGTTTTTT	CASSVLPTGGNGELFF
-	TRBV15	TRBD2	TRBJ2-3	TGTGCCACCAGCAGAGATATTGGGACCCCGGGAGGAGGTACGCAGTATTTT	CATSRDIGTPGGGTQYF
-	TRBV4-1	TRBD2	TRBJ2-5	TGCGCCAGCAGCCAAGGGGCTAGCGGGGGGGTAGAGACCCAGTACTTC	CASSQGASGGVETQYF
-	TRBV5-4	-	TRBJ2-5	TGTGCCAGCAGTTTGTGGGGGGTGGGGACCCAGTACTTC	CASSLWGVGTQYF
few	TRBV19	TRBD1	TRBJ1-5	TGTGCCAGTAATAAGCAAGGACAGGCCGCGAGCAATCAGCCCCAGCATTTT	CASNKQGQAASNQPQHF
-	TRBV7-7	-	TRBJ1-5	TGTGCCAGCTCCGTTCCGGGGAGGGACGGCCAGCCCCAGCATTTT	CASSVPGRDGQPQHF
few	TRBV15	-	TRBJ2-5	TGTGCCACCAGCAGAGATCCCTCAGGGCTGGAGACCCAGTACTTC	CATSRDPSGLETQYF
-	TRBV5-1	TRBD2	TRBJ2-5	TGCGCCAGCAGCTTGGGACTAGCGGGTCAAGAGACCCAGTACTTC	CASSLGLAGQETQYF
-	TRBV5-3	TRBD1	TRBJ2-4	TGTGCCAGAAGCCTCGTTCCGGGACAGCGCCCCAAAAACATTCAGTACTTC	CARSLVPGQRPKNIQYF
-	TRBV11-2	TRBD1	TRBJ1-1	TGTGCCAGCAGCGTACAGGGGGCCGGGGCTGAAGCTTTCTTT	CASSVQGAGAEAFF
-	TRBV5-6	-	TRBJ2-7	TGTGCCGACCCCCGGGGGTGTAGCTCCTACGAGCAGTACTTC	CADPRGCSSYEQYF
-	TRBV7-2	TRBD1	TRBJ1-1	TGTGCCAGCAGCTTAGATAATAGGGGGCTAGGTGGGGAAGCTTTCTTT	CASSLDNRGLGGEAFF
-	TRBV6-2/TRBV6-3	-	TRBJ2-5	TGTGCCAGCAGTTACAACGAGGCAACCCAGTACTTC	CASSYNEATQYF